A selection of T cell receptor beta chains follows, all from one sample in a study of cytomegalovirus exposure and HLA in healthy donors. Profiled with immunoSEQ multiplex PCR; TCRdb holds only in-frame clones, not every one. Of about 45,000 clones listed, approximately 90% are singletons. Sequencing was performed on PBMCs. The source of these receptors is a woman aged 40 to 55 in good health and CMV-seropositive. The CDR3 runs from the conserved cysteine through the conserved F or W. The D gene is left open where the match is weak. The listing skips clone size in some rows; elsewhere it reads once, few, many or a size class.

j_call	d_call	v_call	clone_size	cdr3_aa	cdr3_nt
TRBJ2-7	-	TRBV15	-	CATSTWTGTYEQYF	TGTGCCACCAGCACCTGGACGGGGACCTACGAGCAGTACTTC
TRBJ2-5	-	TRBV19	-	CASSTRLLLQETQYF	TGTGCCAGTAGTACCAGACTTCTCCTCCAAGAGACCCAGTACTTC
TRBJ2-1	-	TRBV29-1	once	CSVDGAAYYNEQFF	TGCAGCGTTGATGGGGCGGCCTACTACAATGAGCAGTTCTTC
TRBJ2-1	TRBD1	TRBV5-1	-	CASSWTGTGGDEQFF	TGCGCCAGCAGCTGGACCGGGACAGGGGGCGATGAGCAGTTCTTC
TRBJ1-5	-	TRBV28	few	CASSFLTYTGSVDQPQHF	TGTGCCAGCAGTTTTCTTACGTACACCGGAAGCGTTGATCAGCCCCAGCATTTT
TRBJ1-4	-	TRBV2	-	CASIRNRGRDEKLFF	TGTGCCAGCATCCGCAACCGGGGAAGGGATGAAAAACTGTTTTTT
TRBJ2-5	-	TRBV5-1	-	CASSFPGETQYF	TGCGCCAGCAGCTTCCCCGGAGAGACCCAGTACTTC
TRBJ1-4	TRBD1	TRBV5-5	-	CASSRETGAEKLFF	TGTGCCAGCAGCCGTGAAACAGGGGCGGAAAAACTGTTTTTT
TRBJ2-2	TRBD1	TRBV7-9	few	CASRPGQGFTGELFF	TGTGCCAGCAGACCAGGACAGGGTTTCACCGGGGAGCTGTTTTTT
TRBJ2-3	TRBD1	TRBV5-4	-	CASSGHRGPNTDTQYF	TGTGCCAGCAGCGGCCACAGGGGTCCCAACACAGATACGCAGTATTTT
TRBJ1-2	TRBD1	TRBV7-2	-	CASSLRQGSGGYGYTF	TGTGCCAGCAGCTTGCGACAGGGGTCGGGGGGCTATGGCTACACCTTC
TRBJ2-3	TRBD2	TRBV19	-	CASSRTSGSTDTQYF	TGTGCCAGTAGTAGAACTAGCGGGAGCACAGATACGCAGTATTTT
TRBJ2-5	-	TRBV27	-	CASSFAETQYF	TGTGCCAGCAGTTTTGCGGAGACCCAGTACTTC
TRBJ2-1	-	TRBV14	-	CASSQGTEGWQFF	TGTGCCAGCAGCCAAGGGACGGAGGGCTGGCAGTTCTTC
TRBJ1-2	-	TRBV5-4	once	CASSPSALTGGGYTF	TGTGCCAGCAGTCCCTCCGCTTTGACCGGGGGAGGCTACACCTTC
TRBJ2-2	TRBD2	TRBV19	-	CATGLAGATGELFF	TGTGCCACGGGGCTAGCGGGTGCGACCGGGGAGCTGTTTTTT
TRBJ2-7	-	TRBV27	-	CASSLVSGSSYEQYF	TGTGCCAGCAGTTTAGTGTCGGGAAGCTCCTACGAGCAGTACTTC
TRBJ1-6	-	TRBV27	-	CASGFSGSPLHF	TGTGCCAGCGGGTTTTCGGGTTCACCCCTCCACTTT
TRBJ2-2	-	TRBV19	once	CASSMLVHVGELFF	TGTGCCAGTAGTATGCTAGTTCACGTCGGGGAGCTGTTTTTT
TRBJ1-5	-	TRBV27	-	CASSFSGGLAQHF	TGTGCCAGCAGTTTCTCAGGTGGTTTGGCCCAGCATTTT
TRBJ2-1	TRBD2	TRBV9	-	CASSVELAGVGEQFF	TGTGCCAGCAGCGTGGAACTAGCGGGGGTCGGGGAGCAGTTCTTC
TRBJ1-5	-	TRBV7-9	-	CASSLSPTHQPQHF	TGTGCCAGCAGTCTTAGTCCTACCCATCAGCCCCAGCATTTT
TRBJ2-2	-	TRBV7-9	-	CASSFLETGELFF	TGTGCCAGCAGCTTCTTAGAAACCGGGGAGCTGTTTTTT
TRBJ2-6	TRBD1	TRBV14	-	CASSHDRVWPGANVLTF	TGTGCCAGCAGCCACGACAGGGTCTGGCCTGGGGCCAACGTCCTGACTTTC
TRBJ1-1	-	TRBV6-1	-	CASRRTEVHEAFF	TGTGCCAGCAGAAGAACAGAAGTACATGAAGCTTTCTTT
TRBJ1-2	TRBD1	TRBV30	-	CAWSVTDRALSYTF	TGTGCCTGGAGTGTAACGGACAGGGCATTGAGCTACACCTTC
TRBJ2-3	-	TRBV7-3	-	CASSLEGTHTDTQYF	TGTGCCAGCAGCTTAGAGGGGACACACACAGATACGCAGTATTTT
TRBJ2-7	-	TRBV6-1	-	CASKQGLTLYEQYF	TGTGCCAGCAAACAGGGCCTTACTCTCTACGAGCAGTACTTC
TRBJ2-3	-	TRBV2	-	CASSGTYREYF	TGTGCCAGCAGTGGGACTTACCGAGAGTATTTT
TRBJ2-7	TRBD1	TRBV5-1	-	CASSLTGGYEQYF	TGCGCCAGCAGCTTGACAGGGGGCTACGAGCAGTACTTC
TRBJ2-1	TRBD2	TRBV15	-	CATSRGLAGNEQFF	TGTGCCACCAGCAGAGGACTAGCGGGAAACGAGCAGTTCTTC
TRBJ2-2	-	TRBV5-1	-	CASSSTPSVNTGELFF	TGCGCCAGCAGCTCAACCCCGTCGGTAAACACCGGGGAGCTGTTTTTT
TRBJ1-2	TRBD1	TRBV15	-	CATSRDEDRGEGYTF	TGTGCCACCAGCAGAGATGAGGACAGGGGAGAGGGCTACACCTTC
TRBJ1-2	TRBD1	TRBV7-9	-	CASSGDRDGGYTF	TGTGCCAGCAGCGGGGACAGGGACGGAGGCTACACCTTC
TRBJ1-1	TRBD1	TRBV11-2	-	CASSWTGNPTEAFF	TGTGCCAGCAGCTGGACAGGAAACCCCACTGAAGCTTTCTTT
TRBJ2-7	-	TRBV5-4	-	CASSSTTETNGGYSYEQYF	TGTGCCAGCAGCTCTACTACTGAGACTAACGGGGGTTACTCTTACGAGCAGTACTTC
TRBJ2-1	-	TRBV7-4	-	CASSLALEERDEQFF	TGTGCCAGCAGCTTAGCGCTGGAGGAACGCGATGAGCAGTTCTTC
TRBJ1-2	-	TRBV27	-	CASSFSLGGRDGYTF	TGTGCCAGCAGTTTTTCCCTTGGGGGCAGGGATGGCTACACCTTC
TRBJ2-3	TRBD2	TRBV14	-	CASSQTSGAFGGTQYF	TGTGCCAGCAGCCAGACTAGCGGGGCGTTTGGTGGCACGCAGTATTTT
TRBJ1-5	TRBD1	TRBV15	-	CATSTGQGGQPQHF	TGTGCCACCAGCACCGGACAGGGGGGTCAGCCCCAGCATTTT
TRBJ1-2	-	TRBV21-1	-	CASSKGSRDRGRGNYGYTF	TGTGCCAGCAGCAAAGGATCTCGAGACAGGGGGCGCGGGAACTATGGCTACACCTTC
TRBJ2-1	-	TRBV11-2	-	CASSSHRGNSYNEQFF	TGTGCCAGCAGCTCTCACCGCGGGAACTCCTACAATGAGCAGTTCTTC
TRBJ2-1	-	TRBV5-6	-	CASSPLGRGFGEQFF	TGTGCCAGCAGCCCCCTTGGCAGGGGTTTCGGTGAGCAGTTCTTC
TRBJ1-2	TRBD1	TRBV7-2	once	CASSITGQWRRHYGYTF	TGTGCCAGCAGCATCACGGGACAGTGGAGAAGGCACTATGGCTACACCTTC
TRBJ2-1	-	TRBV5-5	-	CASSLSLPRVSEQFF	TGTGCCAGCAGCTTATCGCTCCCTCGGGTATCTGAGCAGTTCTTC
TRBJ2-1	-	TRBV9	-	CASSGVTSLYEQFF	TGTGCCAGCAGCGGAGTGACTAGTCTGTATGAGCAGTTCTTC
TRBJ1-3	TRBD1	TRBV28	-	CATRDRRFAGNTIYF	TGTGCCACCCGGGACAGACGATTCGCTGGAAACACCATATATTTT
TRBJ2-5	-	TRBV27	-	CASMRFRLGQETQYF	TGTGCCAGCATGCGATTTCGACTCGGCCAAGAGACCCAGTACTTC
TRBJ2-7	-	TRBV28	-	CASTIGGEQYF	TGTGCCAGCACCATAGGCGGCGAGCAGTACTTC
TRBJ2-7	TRBD2	TRBV28	-	CASSLASGRAISYEQYF	TGTGCCAGCAGTTTAGCTAGCGGGAGGGCTATCTCCTACGAGCAGTACTTC